This T cell receptor beta chain appears in the sequencing data of a study of T cell repertoires in cytomegalovirus infection. About the study: Signatures in public TCR beta sequences pointed to both CMV infection and matching HLA type.

Study-wide points: Carriers of CMV and the relevant HLA type were discriminated by public TCR beta frequency. Within the response measured ex vivo, HLA-C-restricted CMV-specific TCR beta clonotypes were dominant.

This clonotype came up a few times. What it binds is not known. CDR1 is SGHRS, CDR2 YFSETQ, per germline. The V gene end was trimmed by 4 bases and the J gene end by 7 bases; junction bases not matched to a gene: 5. The CDR3 extends over 13 amino acids. Each CDR3 protein is one row after TCRdb ran MiXCR on the reads. The profile shows hundreds of thousands of distinct CDR3 sequences, about 11% of them singletons. The chain recombines TRBV5-1 with TRBJ1-1, with 9 bases identical to TRBD1. The clonotype was recovered from a human donor in good health (CMV status not recorded). Some clones in this sample may be carry-over from other donors' samples. The sample comprised PBMCs. Written as DNA, the CDR3 is TGCGCCAGCAGCGACAGGGGGGCGAATGAAGCTTTCTTT. Amino acid sequence: CASSDRGANEAFF.